The clone carrying this T cell receptor beta chain was seen at least ten times. No antigen is known for it. Germline V gives CDR1 SGHAT, CDR2 FQNNGV. There are 13 residues in the CDR3. Trimming took 3 bases from V and 8 from J, leaving 13 bases between them. These data come from a study of human T cells and chemical hapten exposure. Overall study: The patients, most of them female, presented with alopecia areata, totalis or universalis.

Study observations and caveats: Among expanded TCRs, significantly more large CDR3 similarity clusters formed than among controls.

TCRdb used MiXCR to reprocess the RACE reads, holding one entry per CDR3 protein. The sample has more than 95,000 distinct CDR3 sequences; 9.5% to 13% are singletons. Time point indicated: patch test 1, 2 weeks after DPC sensitization. Noted treatment: therapeutic diphenylcyclopropenone sensitization with weekly scalp DPC. Material: whole blood, obtained in connection with sensitization to the hapten diphenylcyclopropenone (DPC). The clonotype comes from a woman between 50 and 59 years old with alopecia areata. Some clones in this sample may be carry-over from other donors' samples. V is TRBV11-2 and J is TRBJ1-1, with D perhaps TRBD1 (6 bases). DNA of the CDR3: TGTGCCAGCAGCTTCAGCGAGGGGGGGGAAGCTTTCTTT. This encodes CASSFSEGGEAFF.